Shown below are 23 T cell receptor beta chains from a single sample sequenced in a study of Ad26.COV2.S vaccination and SARS-CoV-2 variants. Here immunoSEQ multiplex PCR was the method, and the copy in TCRdb shows in-frame clones only, minus some. The profile shows over 400,000 clones, 92% of them singletons. Treatment denoted: 15 to 20 received Ad26.COV2.S at low or high dose, single or two shots; about 5 received placebo; per-sample allocation not given. Sampling was performed 63 days after the first vaccine or placebo injection. The source was peripheral blood, collected in a trial of Ad26.COV2.S vaccine versus placebo. The receptors were gathered from a person aged 18-60 years who received the Ad26.COV2.S COVID-19 vaccine or a placebo.

Concerning this clone itself: The sample carries other DNA sequences with the same CDR3. V and J are TRBV5-1 and TRBJ1-4; D uncertain. The CDR3 consists of 14 residues. Between the trimmed V and J ends, which lost 0 bases and 4 bases, there was a span of 7 bases. Germline V CDR1 and CDR2: SGHRS, YFSETQ. CDR3 in DNA: TGCGCCAGCAGCTTGGTGCCAGGTAATGAAAAACTGTTTTTT. Protein sequence: CASSLVPGNEKLFF.

V usage is TRBV18 and J usage is TRBJ1-3; no clear D. The CDR3 runs 16 residues. The V gene lost 3 bases and the J gene lost 0 bases, with 12 bases spanning the gap. CDR1 KGHSH and CDR2 LQKENI come from the germline V gene. The CDR3 is CASSPQQTSSGNTIYF. CDR3 bases: TGTGCCAGCTCACCTCAGCAGACGAGCTCTGGAAACACCATATATTTT.

The rearrangement joins TRBV9 to TRBJ2-4; 8 bases line up with TRBD1. With 4 bases clipped from V and 9 bases from J, the junction kept 6 bases outside the gene matches. This CDR3 is 13 amino acids long. Per germline, CDR1 SGDLS and CDR2 YYNGEE. Here the CDR3 reads CASSPGQGPIQYF. Written as DNA, the CDR3 is TGTGCCAGCAGCCCAGGACAGGGCCCCATTCAGTACTTC. Drawing the rest from reference TRBV9 and TRBJ2-4, the complete variable domain is DSGVTQTPKHLITATGQRVTLRCSPRSGDLSVYWYQQSLDQGLQFLIQYYNGEERAKGNILERFSAQQFPDLHSELNLSSLELGDSALYFCASSPGQGPIQYFGAGTRLSVL.

The chain recombines TRBV3-1 (or the pseudogene TRBV3-2) with TRBJ2-1, with D uncertain. V shed 2 bases and J shed 7 bases, with 12 bases lying between them. The CDR3 runs to 14 residues. CDR1 is LGHDT and CDR2 is YNNKEL in the germline V gene (reference sequence). The CDR3 here is CASSQTLGPNEQFF. CDR3 coding DNA: TGTGCCAGCAGCCAAACCCTGGGCCCAAATGAGCAGTTCTTC.

This clone has more than one count but fewer than ten. This chain connects TRBV6-1 to TRBJ2-7; D may match TRBD1 or TRBD2 (7 bases each). V was clipped by 2 bases and J by 2 bases, with 13 bases between them. The CDR3 extends over 15 amino acids. Germline V CDR1 and CDR2: MNHNS, SASEGT. The CDR3 here is CASSETGEGPYEQYF. CDR3 nucleotide sequence: TGTGCCAGCAGTGAAACAGGGGAGGGCCCCTACGAGCAGTACTTC.

For this clone: The same CDR3 can be traced to other DNA sequences in this sample. The genes are TRBV18 and TRBJ1-1; 10 nucleotides agree with TRBD1. CDR3 length: 15 amino acids. CDR1 is KGHSH, CDR2 LQKENI, per germline. V dropped 3 bases and J dropped 0; count of bases not matched to a gene: 1. This chain's CDR3 is CASSPGTGVNTEAFF. CDR3 coding DNA: TGTGCCAGCTCACCCGGGACAGGGGTGAACACTGAAGCTTTCTTT.

This chain joins TRBV5-4 and TRBJ2-1, with 11 bases identical to TRBD2. Germline CDR1 reads SGHNT; CDR2 reads YYREEE (reference sequence). The J segment lost 9 bases and the V segment lost 5 bases, leaving 10 bases of the junction unmatched. This CDR3 has 15 amino acids. CDR3 in amino acids: CASSTSGGRFSEQFF. Here the CDR3 DNA reads TGTGCCAGCAGTACTAGCGGGGGCAGGTTTAGTGAGCAGTTCTTC.

The genes are TRBV7-2 and TRBJ1-3; 7 nucleotides agree with TRBD1. V shed 5 bases, J shed 2 bases, and the junction held 12 bases outside the gene matches. Germline V lookup: CDR1 SGHTA, CDR2 FQGNSA. This CDR3 is built from 17 residues. This chain's CDR3 is CASSAVTGVLTGNTIYF. The CDR3 DNA reads as TGTGCCAGCAGCGCTGTCACAGGGGTCCTCACTGGAAACACCATATATTTT.

V is TRBV6-5 and J is TRBJ1-2; TRBD1 matches 11 bases. Germline trimming cut 2 bases from V and 11 bases from J; bases unmatched to any gene: 7. Germline V lookup: CDR1 MNHEY, CDR2 SVGAGI. CDR3 length: 14 amino acids. In nucleotides, the CDR3 is TGTGCCAGCAGTTACGTCCCGGGACAGGGGGGATACACCTTC. Its translation: CASSYVPGQGGYTF.

V usage is TRBV6-2 or TRBV6-3 and J usage is TRBJ1-5; D remains ambiguous. The length of the CDR3 is 14 residues. V was trimmed by 0 bases and J by 1 base, leaving 4 bases between them. Germline V gene sequence: CDR1 MNHEY, CDR2 SVGEGT. The CDR3 loop reads CASSYSESNQPQHF. The CDR3 DNA is TGTGCCAGCAGTTACTCGGAGAGCAATCAGCCCCAGCATTTT.

The genes are TRBV10-3 and TRBJ2-3; 7 bases map to TRBD1. J gave up 2 bases and V 0 bases, and 5 bases lay outside the gene matches. Germline CDR1 is ENHRY and CDR2 is SYGVKD. The CDR3 is made up of 16 amino acids. CDR3 nucleotides: TGTGCCATCAGTGAGTCTGTCAGGGGGATCACAGATACGCAGTATTTT. It is translated as CAISESVRGITDTQYF.

The chain uses TRBV9 and TRBJ1-3; D unresolved. With 0 bases removed from V and 0 bases from J, the gap between germline ends came to 13 bases. Per germline, CDR1 SGDLS and CDR2 YYNGEE. The CDR3 totals 17 residues. CDR3 sequence (DNA): TGTGCCAGCAGCGTAGTGCCGGGCGGGAACTCTGGAAACACCATATATTTT. Amino acid sequence: CASSVVPGGNSGNTIYF.

The chain uses TRBV6-5 and TRBJ1-1; D remains unclear. Germline V gene lookup returns CDR1 MNHEY and CDR2 SVGAGI. This CDR3 has 15 amino acids. V shed 0 bases and J shed 5 bases, with 13 bases lying between them. CDR3 residues: CASSYSSLVETEAFF. The CDR3 bases are TGTGCCAGCAGTTACTCGAGTCTGGTCGAAACTGAAGCTTTCTTT.

Worth noting for this clone: Sequence at one end of the junction differs from germline and may be a read error. The chain couples TRBV7-2 to TRBJ1-1, with a possible D match to TRBD1 (6 bases). Germline lookup yields CDR1 SGHTA and CDR2 FQGNSA. The CDR3 spans 13 residues. The CDR3, as DNA: TGTGCCAGCAGATTAGGGGGGAACACTGAAGCTTTCTTT. Amino acids: CASRLGGNTEAFF.

The chain employs TRBV5-5 and TRBJ2-1, with D perhaps assigned TRBD1 or TRBD2 (5 bases each). The CDR3 spans 14 residues. Germline-derived CDR1 and CDR2 are SGHKS and YYEKEE (reference sequence). With 0 bases removed from V and 5 bases from J, the gap between germline ends came to 9 bases. This CDR3 is CASSLVRGHNEQFF. CDR3 nucleotide sequence: TGTGCCAGCAGCTTGGTCCGGGGCCACAATGAGCAGTTCTTC.

The chain has TRBV3-1 (or the pseudogene TRBV3-2) and TRBJ2-1; TRBD2 aligns across 9 bases. The CDR3 totals 15 residues. Unmatched junction bases numbered 4, after V lost 3 bases and J lost 4 bases. Germline V gene lookup returns CDR1 LGHDT and CDR2 YNNKEL (reference sequence). The CDR3 region has the DNA TGTGCCAGCAGCCACGGGACTAGCAGGTACAATGAGCAGTTCTTC. This sequence encodes CASSHGTSRYNEQFF.

The chain joins TRBV19 to TRBJ2-4, with 8 bases aligning to TRBD2. With V trimmed by 2 bases and J by 7 bases, 7 bases remained unmatched. The V gene's germline CDR1 is LNHDA and CDR2 SQIVND (reference sequence). This CDR3 region has 15 residues. For the CDR3, the DNA is TGTGCCAGTAGTATAATGGGGACTAGTCGGAACATTCAGTACTTC. It yields the protein CASSIMGTSRNIQYF.

This sequence joins TRBV18 and TRBJ2-5, with unresolved D. The germline gives CDR1 KGHSH, CDR2 LQKENI. V was shortened by 5 bases and J by 5 bases, with 15 bases between the two germline ends. The CDR3 loop spans 14 amino acids. Here the CDR3 DNA reads TGTGCCAGCTCATCCAGCAGAAATAAGGAGACCCAGTACTTC. As protein: CASSSSRNKETQYF.

The chain uses TRBV28 and TRBJ2-2; D perhaps matches TRBD1 (6 bases). The V end was cut by 6 bases, the J end by 7 bases, with 18 bases between. The CDR3 loop spans 15 amino acids. Looked up from germline, CDR1 is MDHEN and CDR2 is SYDVKM. CDR3: CASRLQGSLVGELFF. The CDR3 coding sequence is TGTGCCAGCAGGCTACAGGGAAGTTTGGTCGGGGAGCTGTTTTTT.

The V call is TRBV19, the J call TRBJ2-6, with 8 bases identical to TRBD1. The trim removed 4 bases at V and 0 bases at J, leaving 5 bases unmatched. Germline V gene data show CDR1 as LNHDA and CDR2 as SQIVND (reference sequence). The CDR3 has 17 residues. CDR3 protein: CASSRARGLSGANVLTF. The CDR3 nucleotides read TGTGCCAGTAGTAGGGCCAGGGGGCTCTCTGGGGCCAACGTCCTGACTTTC.

This rearrangement joins TRBV30 to TRBJ1-2, with D maybe TRBD1 (6 bases). The germline CDR1 and CDR2 sequences are GTSNPN and SVGIG (reference sequence). Trimming stripped 5 bases from V and 7 bases from J, with 20 bases between. The CDR3 spans 14 residues. In DNA, the CDR3 is TGTGCCTGGGGTCTAACAGGGTATTCGGGTGGCTACACCTTC. It specifies CAWGLTGYSGGYTF.

The chain couples TRBV3-1 (or the pseudogene TRBV3-2) to TRBJ2-1; D gene unclear. The V and J ends lost 3 bases and 9 bases respectively, with 18 bases between them. The germline CDR1 and CDR2 sequences are LGHDT and YNNKEL (reference sequence). The CDR3 spans 15 residues. Here the CDR3 DNA reads TGTGCCAGCAGCCACGGTGGTCGCGCCTCCGGTGAGCAGTTCTTC. It translates to CASSHGGRASGEQFF.

The chain combines TRBV5-1 with TRBJ1-3; D not certain. The CDR3 extends over 16 amino acids. Germline loops: CDR1 SGHRS, CDR2 YFSETQ. V lost 2 bases, J lost 0 bases, and 12 bases lay in between. Here the CDR3 DNA reads TGCGCCAGCAGCTTTCAGCTCTTATCCTCTGGAAACACCATATATTTT. It codes for CASSFQLLSSGNTIYF. The complete variable domain, with remaining parts taken from reference TRBV5-1 and TRBJ1-3, reads KAGVTQTPRYLIKTRGQQVTLSCSPISGHRSVSWYQQTPGQGLQFLFEYFSETQRNKGNFPGRFSGRQFSNSRSEMNVSTLELGDSALYLCASSFQLLSSGNTIYFGEGSWLTVV.